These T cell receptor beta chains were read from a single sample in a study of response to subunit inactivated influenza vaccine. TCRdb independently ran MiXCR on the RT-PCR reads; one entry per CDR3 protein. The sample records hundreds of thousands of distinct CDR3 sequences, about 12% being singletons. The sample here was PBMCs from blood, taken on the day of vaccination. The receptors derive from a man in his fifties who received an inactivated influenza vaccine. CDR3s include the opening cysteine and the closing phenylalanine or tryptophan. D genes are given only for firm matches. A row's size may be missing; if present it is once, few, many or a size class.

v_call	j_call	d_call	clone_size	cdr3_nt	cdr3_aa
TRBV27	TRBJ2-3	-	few	TGTGCCAGCAGCCCCCGGACCACGCCAGATACGCAGTATTTT	CASSPRTTPDTQYF
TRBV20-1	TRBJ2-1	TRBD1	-	TGCAGTGCTAGCCGGGACAGTCTCTACAATGAGCAGTTCTTC	CSASRDSLYNEQFF
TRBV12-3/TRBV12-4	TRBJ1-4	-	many	TGTGCCAGCAGCCTTGCGCCCGCCGGTGGAAAACTGTTTTTT	CASSLAPAGGKLFF
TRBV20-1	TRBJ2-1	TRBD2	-	TGCAGTGCTAGGGCGGGACTAGCGGGAGGTCGATACAATGAGCAGTTCTTC	CSARAGLAGGRYNEQFF
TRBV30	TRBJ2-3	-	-	TGTGCCTGGAGCGCCGACCGGACCTTCAGGGGCACAGATACGCAGTATTTT	CAWSADRTFRGTDTQYF
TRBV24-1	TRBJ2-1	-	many	TGTGCCACCAGTGTCGTAACAGGGAAGAGGTTCTTC	CATSVVTGKRFF
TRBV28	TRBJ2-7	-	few	TGTGCCAGCGGCACAACAGGGCGTAACGAGCAGTACTTC	CASGTTGRNEQYF
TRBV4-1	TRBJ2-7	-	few	TGCGCCAGCAGCCAAACACCGAAAGGCTACGAGCAGTACTTC	CASSQTPKGYEQYF
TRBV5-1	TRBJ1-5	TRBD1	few	TGCGCCAGCAGCTTGGGAGGTCAGGGGGTTGCTCAGCCCCAGCATTTT	CASSLGGQGVAQPQHF
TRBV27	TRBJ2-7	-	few	TGTGCCAGCAGTTTCACAGGGTCCCGTAGATACGGCGAGCAGTACTTC	CASSFTGSRRYGEQYF
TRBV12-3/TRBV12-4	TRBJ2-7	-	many	TGTGCCAGCAGTTACGCGAACGAGCAGTACTTC	CASSYANEQYF
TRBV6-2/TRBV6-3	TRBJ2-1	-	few	TGTGCCACTTCCAGGGTAATAGGGTCCTACAATGAGCAGTTCTTC	CATSRVIGSYNEQFF
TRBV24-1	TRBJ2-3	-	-	TGTGCCACCAGTGATGCCTTATACAGGGACAGCACAGATACGCAGTATTTT	CATSDALYRDSTDTQYF
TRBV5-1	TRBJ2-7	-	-	TGCGCCAGCACCACTGAGGGCCCTTCCTACGAGCAGTACTTC	CASTTEGPSYEQYF